Listed below are T cell receptor beta chains from one sample, sequenced in a study of T cell responses to AZD1222 COVID-19 vaccine. Using immunoSEQ multiplex PCR, the repertoire was profiled, and TCRdb retains in-frame clones only, with some absent. The profile covers 120,000 to 150,000 clones, with about 82% appearing a single time and approximately 5% taken by the ten largest. The sample was peripheral blood, taken 28 days after the second AZD1222 dose. Source of these receptors: an adult who received the AZD1222 COVID-19 vaccine. CDR3s include the opening cysteine and the closing phenylalanine or tryptophan. The D gene is left open where the match is weak. Not every row has a clone size; where given, it reads once, few, many or a size class.

d_call	v_call	j_call	clone_size	cdr3_aa	cdr3_nt
TRBD1	TRBV28	TRBJ2-5	once	CASSPQGRGQETQYF	TGTGCCAGCAGCCCACAGGGGAGAGGGCAAGAGACCCAGTACTTC
.	TRBV25-1	TRBJ2-1	.	CASSEIGNEQFF	TGTGCCAGCAGTGAGATCGGCAATGAGCAGTTCTTC
.	TRBV7-6	TRBJ2-7	.	CASSSPGYYEQYF	TGTGCCAGCAGCTCCCCGGGGTACTACGAGCAGTACTTC
.	TRBV6-1	TRBJ2-7	few	CASSEEGGYEQYF	TGTGCCAGCAGTGAAGAGGGGGGTTACGAGCAGTACTTC
.	TRBV5-1	TRBJ1-2	.	CASSLASQGSGYTF	TGCGCCAGCAGCTTGGCGAGTCAGGGAAGTGGCTACACCTTC
.	TRBV11-2	TRBJ1-1	.	CASRLTRGSEAFF	TGTGCCAGCCGCCTCACAAGGGGCTCTGAAGCTTTCTTT
TRBD1	TRBV6-5	TRBJ1-3	.	CASRDRASGNTIYF	TGTGCCAGCAGGGACAGGGCCTCTGGAAACACCATATATTTT
.	TRBV30	TRBJ2-5	.	CAWTGGFHVSQETQYF	TGTGCCTGGACAGGAGGGTTCCATGTATCCCAAGAGACCCAGTACTTC
.	TRBV18	TRBJ2-2	once	CASSPRPNTGELFF	TGTGCCAGCTCACCTAGGCCGAACACCGGGGAGCTGTTTTTT
TRBD1	TRBV25-1	TRBJ2-7	.	CASSDRGHEQYF	TGTGCCAGCAGCGACAGGGGCCACGAGCAGTACTTC
TRBD2	TRBV4-1	TRBJ2-2	.	CASSPSSGSAGELFF	TGCGCCAGCAGCCCATCTAGCGGGAGCGCCGGGGAGCTGTTTTTT
.	TRBV7-6	TRBJ2-1	.	CASSLAGAGEQFF	TGTGCCAGCAGCTTAGCGGGGGCGGGAGAGCAGTTCTTC
.	TRBV2	TRBJ1-1	.	CASSYRAFF	TGTGCCAGCAGTTATAGGGCTTTCTTT
.	TRBV3-1/TRBV3-2	TRBJ1-2	.	CASSQVRRHGYTF	TGTGCCAGCAGCCAAGTCAGGCGACATGGCTACACCTTC
TRBD2	TRBV25-1	TRBJ2-1	.	CASSERSGRGVDEQFF	TGTGCCAGCAGTGAAAGGAGCGGGAGAGGTGTCGATGAGCAGTTCTTC
TRBD2	TRBV7-2	TRBJ2-2	.	CASRAQAGGTTGELFF	TGTGCCAGCAGAGCCCAAGCGGGGGGGACCACCGGGGAGCTGTTTTTT
.	TRBV28	TRBJ1-1	.	CASSFGGAENTEAFF	TGTGCCAGCAGTTTTGGGGGCGCGGAGAACACTGAAGCTTTCTTT
.	TRBV7-9	TRBJ1-1	once	CASSLFWNTEAFF	TGTGCCAGCAGCTTGTTTTGGAACACTGAAGCTTTCTTT
TRBD1	TRBV18	TRBJ2-5	.	CASSATRTGVETQYF	TGTGCCAGCTCAGCAACTCGGACAGGGGTAGAGACCCAGTACTTC
.	TRBV5-6	TRBJ2-2	.	CASSRERRGGELFF	TGTGCCAGCAGCCGGGAAAGGAGGGGCGGGGAGCTGTTTTTT
.	TRBV11-3	TRBJ2-5	.	CASSFGTLDGETQYF	TGTGCCAGCAGCTTCGGGACTCTGGATGGAGAGACCCAGTACTTC
.	TRBV4-2	TRBJ1-2	.	CASSQEGAGPNYGYTF	TGTGCCAGCAGCCAAGAAGGGGCAGGCCCTAACTATGGCTACACCTTC
.	TRBV5-3	TRBJ1-1	.	CARRVTGNTEAFF	TGTGCCAGAAGGGTGACAGGGAACACTGAAGCTTTCTTT
.	TRBV12-3/TRBV12-4	TRBJ2-5	.	CASRQLETQYF	TGTGCCAGCAGGCAACTAGAGACCCAGTACTTC
.	TRBV2	TRBJ1-1	.	CASRGGTVPTEAFF	TGTGCCAGCAGAGGGGGAACTGTCCCCACTGAAGCTTTCTTT
TRBD1	TRBV30	TRBJ1-5	few	CAWSPATGTYSNQPQHF	TGTGCCTGGAGTCCTGCGACAGGGACGTATAGCAATCAGCCCCAGCATTTT
.	TRBV27	TRBJ2-4	.	CASRGMIAKNIQYF	TGTGCCAGCAGGGGGATGATAGCCAAAAACATTCAGTACTTC
TRBD2	TRBV5-5	TRBJ2-3	.	CASSSSSGRANTQYF	TGTGCCAGCAGCTCCTCTAGCGGGAGGGCGAATACGCAGTATTTT
.	TRBV7-9	TRBJ2-7	.	CASSSPRAGQYF	TGTGCCAGCAGTTCCCCGCGTGCCGGGCAGTACTTC
.	TRBV7-9	TRBJ1-3	.	CASSSGTSGNTIYF	TGTGCCAGCAGCTCCGGGACCTCTGGAAACACCATATATTTT
TRBD1	TRBV6-5	TRBJ1-6	.	CASTGTGNSPLHF	TGTGCCAGCACTGGGACAGGAAATTCACCCCTCCACTTT
TRBD2	TRBV4-1	TRBJ2-4	.	CASSPERERGNIQYF	TGCGCCAGCAGCCCAGAGCGGGAGAGGGGGAACATTCAGTACTTC
.	TRBV19	TRBJ1-2	.	CASSIVAFSNYGYTF	TGTGCCAGTAGTATAGTCGCTTTCTCCAACTATGGCTACACCTTC
.	TRBV21-1	TRBJ2-4	.	CASSEGQGEVVDKNIQYF	TGTGCCAGCAGCGAGGGACAGGGGGAGGTGGTCGACAAAAACATTCAGTACTTC